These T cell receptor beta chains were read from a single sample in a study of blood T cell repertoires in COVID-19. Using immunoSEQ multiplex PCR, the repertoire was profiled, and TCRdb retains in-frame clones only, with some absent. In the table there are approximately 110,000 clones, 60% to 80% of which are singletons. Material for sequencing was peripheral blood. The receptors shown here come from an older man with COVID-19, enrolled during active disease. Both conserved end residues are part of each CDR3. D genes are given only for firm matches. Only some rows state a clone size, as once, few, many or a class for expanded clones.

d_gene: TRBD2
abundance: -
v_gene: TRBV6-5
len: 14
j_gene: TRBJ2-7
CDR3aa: CASRLGLAGVEQYF
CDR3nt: TGTGCCAGCAGATTGGGACTAGCGGGAGTTGAGCAGTACTTC

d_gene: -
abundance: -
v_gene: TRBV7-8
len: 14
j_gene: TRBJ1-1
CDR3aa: CASSLVRGSTEAFF
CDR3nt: TGTGCCAGCAGCTTAGTTAGGGGGTCCACTGAAGCTTTCTTT

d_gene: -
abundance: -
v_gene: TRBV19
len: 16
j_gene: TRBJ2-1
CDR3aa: CASSRAAGASYNEQFF
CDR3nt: TGTGCCAGTAGTCGTGCGGCGGGGGCAAGCTACAATGAGCAGTTCTTC

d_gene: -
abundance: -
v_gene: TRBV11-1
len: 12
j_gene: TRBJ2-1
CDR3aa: CASSYSGSEQFF
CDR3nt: TGTGCCAGCAGCTACAGTGGGAGTGAGCAGTTCTTC

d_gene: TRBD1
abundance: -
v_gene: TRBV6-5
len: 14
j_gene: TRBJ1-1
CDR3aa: CASSNRDRGTEAFF
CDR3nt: TGTGCCAGCAGTAACCGGGACAGGGGCACTGAAGCTTTCTTT

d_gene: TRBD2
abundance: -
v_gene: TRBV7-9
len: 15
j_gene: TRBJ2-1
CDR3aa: CASSSLAGSYNEQFF
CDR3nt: TGTGCCAGCAGCTCCCTAGCGGGATCCTACAATGAGCAGTTCTTC

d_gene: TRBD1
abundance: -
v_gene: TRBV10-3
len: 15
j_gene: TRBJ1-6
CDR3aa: CAISERDRARSPLHF
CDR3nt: TGTGCCATCAGTGAGCGGGACAGGGCGCGATCACCCCTCCACTTT

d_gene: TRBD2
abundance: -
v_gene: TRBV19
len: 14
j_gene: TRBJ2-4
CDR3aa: CASTKAGDRDIQYF
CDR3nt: TGTGCCAGTACCAAAGCGGGGGATCGGGACATTCAGTACTTC

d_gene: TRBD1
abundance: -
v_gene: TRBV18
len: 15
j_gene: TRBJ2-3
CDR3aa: CASSLSYRGPDTQYF
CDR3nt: TGTGCCAGCTCGCTGTCGTACAGGGGGCCAGATACGCAGTATTTT

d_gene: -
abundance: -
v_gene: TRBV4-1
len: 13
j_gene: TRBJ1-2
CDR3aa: CASSQDGQYGYTF
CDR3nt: TGCGCCAGCAGCCAAGATGGCCAGTATGGCTACACCTTC

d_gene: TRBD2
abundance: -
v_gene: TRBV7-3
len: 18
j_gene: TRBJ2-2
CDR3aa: CASSPRPLLAGGPGELFF
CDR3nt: TGTGCCAGCAGCCCCCGCCCCTTACTAGCGGGAGGGCCCGGGGAGCTGTTTTTT

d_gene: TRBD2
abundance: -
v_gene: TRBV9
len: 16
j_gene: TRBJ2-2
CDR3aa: CASSIRTSGTTGELFF
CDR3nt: TGTGCCAGCAGCATTAGGACTAGCGGGACCACCGGGGAGCTGTTTTTT

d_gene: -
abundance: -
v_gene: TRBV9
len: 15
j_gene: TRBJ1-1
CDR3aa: CASSVGRKGFTEAFF
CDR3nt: TGTGCCAGCAGCGTAGGGCGGAAAGGCTTCACTGAAGCTTTCTTT

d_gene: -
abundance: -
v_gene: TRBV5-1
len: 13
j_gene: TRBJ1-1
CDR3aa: CASSLIGNTEAFF
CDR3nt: TGCGCCAGCAGCTTGATCGGGAACACTGAAGCTTTCTTT

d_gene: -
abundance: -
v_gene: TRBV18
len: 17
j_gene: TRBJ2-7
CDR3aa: CASSPILRQGGSYEQYF
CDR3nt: TGTGCCAGCTCACCAATACTCAGACAGGGAGGATCCTACGAGCAGTACTTC

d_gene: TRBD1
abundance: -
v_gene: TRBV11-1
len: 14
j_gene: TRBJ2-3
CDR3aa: CASSLQGGTDTQYF
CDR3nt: TGTGCCAGCAGCTTACAGGGGGGCACAGATACGCAGTATTTT

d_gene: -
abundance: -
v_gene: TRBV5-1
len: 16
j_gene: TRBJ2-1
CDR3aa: CASSLQATSSYNEQFF
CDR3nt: TGCGCCAGCAGCTTGCAAGCGACCAGCTCCTACAATGAGCAGTTCTTC

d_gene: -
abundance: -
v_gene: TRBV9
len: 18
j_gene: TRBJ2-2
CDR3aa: CASSSSRSGPWDTGELFF
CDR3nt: TGTGCCAGCTCCAGCTCAAGATCAGGCCCCTGGGACACCGGGGAGCTGTTTTTT

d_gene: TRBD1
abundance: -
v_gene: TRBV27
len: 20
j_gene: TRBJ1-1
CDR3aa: CASSLSRSRPLDRVNTEAFF
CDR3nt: TGTGCCAGCAGTTTATCCAGATCTCGCCCCCTCGACAGGGTGAACACTGAAGCTTTCTTT

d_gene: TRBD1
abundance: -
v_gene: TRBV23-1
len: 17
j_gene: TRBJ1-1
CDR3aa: CASSQTGTGGGNTEAFF
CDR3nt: TGCGCCAGCAGTCAGACCGGGACAGGGGGCGGAAACACTGAAGCTTTCTTT

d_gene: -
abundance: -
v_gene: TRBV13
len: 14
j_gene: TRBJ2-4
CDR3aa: CASSLSTGKNIQYF
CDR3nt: TGTGCCAGCAGCTTAAGCACGGGGAAAAACATTCAGTACTTC

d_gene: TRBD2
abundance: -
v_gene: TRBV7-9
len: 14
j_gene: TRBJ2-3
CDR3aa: CASSLGLAGDTQYF
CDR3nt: TGTGCCAGCAGCTTAGGATTAGCGGGAGATACGCAGTATTTT

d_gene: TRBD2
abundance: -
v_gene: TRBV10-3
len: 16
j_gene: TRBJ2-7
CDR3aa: CAITDSSGRPSYEQYF
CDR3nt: TGTGCCATCACCGATTCTAGCGGGAGGCCCTCCTACGAGCAGTACTTC

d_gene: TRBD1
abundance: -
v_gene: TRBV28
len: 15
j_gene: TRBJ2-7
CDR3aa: CASSFQTGRTYEQYF
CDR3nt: TGTGCCAGCAGTTTCCAGACAGGGAGAACCTACGAGCAGTACTTC

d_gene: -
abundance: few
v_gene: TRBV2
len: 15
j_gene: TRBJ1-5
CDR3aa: CASSEAEGSRQPQHF
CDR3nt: TGTGCCAGCAGTGAAGCGGAGGGAAGTCGGCAGCCCCAGCATTTT

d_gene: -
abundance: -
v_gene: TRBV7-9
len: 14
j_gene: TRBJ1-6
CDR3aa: CASSPSSYNSPLHF
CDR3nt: TGTGCCAGCAGCCCGAGCTCCTATAATTCACCCCTCCACTTT

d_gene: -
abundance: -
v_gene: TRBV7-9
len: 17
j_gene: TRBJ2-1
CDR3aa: CASSLERTVSSYNEQFF
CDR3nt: TGTGCCAGCAGCTTAGAGAGGACAGTAAGCTCCTACAATGAGCAGTTCTTC

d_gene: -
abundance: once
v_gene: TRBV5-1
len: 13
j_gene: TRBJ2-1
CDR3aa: CASSLVGFNEQFF
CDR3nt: TGCGCCAGCAGCTTGGTCGGGTTCAATGAGCAGTTCTTC

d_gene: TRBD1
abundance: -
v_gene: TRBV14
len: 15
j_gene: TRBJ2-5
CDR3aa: CASSQQTGSEETQYF
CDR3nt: TGTGCCAGCAGCCAACAGACAGGGTCTGAAGAGACCCAGTACTTC

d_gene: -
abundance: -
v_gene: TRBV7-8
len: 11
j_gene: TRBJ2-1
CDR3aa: CASSFSYEQFF
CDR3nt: TGTGCCAGCAGCTTTTCATATGAGCAGTTCTTC

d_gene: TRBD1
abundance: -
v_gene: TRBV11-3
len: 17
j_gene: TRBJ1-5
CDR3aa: CASSSRPYRGSNQPQHF
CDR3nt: TGTGCCAGCAGCTCCCGCCCGTACAGGGGAAGCAATCAGCCCCAGCATTTT

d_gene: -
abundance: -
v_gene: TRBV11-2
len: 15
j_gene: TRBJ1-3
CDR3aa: CASSLRGNSGNTIYF
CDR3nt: TGTGCCAGCAGCTTAAGGGGAAATTCTGGAAACACCATATATTTT

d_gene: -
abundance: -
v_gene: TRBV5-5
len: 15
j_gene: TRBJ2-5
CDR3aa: CASSSLPGSEQTQYF
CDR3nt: TGTGCCAGCAGCAGCTTGCCAGGCTCTGAACAGACCCAGTACTTC

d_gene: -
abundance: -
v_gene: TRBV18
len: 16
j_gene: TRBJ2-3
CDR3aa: CASSPPDGYSTDTQYF
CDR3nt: TGTGCCAGCTCACCACCTGACGGGTATAGCACAGATACGCAGTATTTT